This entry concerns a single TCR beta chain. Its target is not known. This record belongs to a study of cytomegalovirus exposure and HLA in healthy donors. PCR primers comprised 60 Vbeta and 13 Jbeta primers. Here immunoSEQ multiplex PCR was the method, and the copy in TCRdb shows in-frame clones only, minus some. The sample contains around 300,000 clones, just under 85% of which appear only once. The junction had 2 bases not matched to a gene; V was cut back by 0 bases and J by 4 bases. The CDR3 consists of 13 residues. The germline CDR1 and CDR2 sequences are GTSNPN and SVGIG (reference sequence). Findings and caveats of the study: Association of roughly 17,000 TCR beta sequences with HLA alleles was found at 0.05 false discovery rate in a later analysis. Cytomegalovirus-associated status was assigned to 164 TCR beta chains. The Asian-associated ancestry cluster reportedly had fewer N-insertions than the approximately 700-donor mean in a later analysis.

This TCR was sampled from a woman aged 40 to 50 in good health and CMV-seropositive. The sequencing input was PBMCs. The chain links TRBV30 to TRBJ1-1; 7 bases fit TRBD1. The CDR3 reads CAWSVDRTTEAFF. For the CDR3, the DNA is TGTGCCTGGAGTGTGGACAGGACCACTGAAGCTTTCTTT.